This record concerns one T cell receptor (beta chain) sequence. Which antigen it targets is not known. Base qualities are not at hand, and no much larger clone is one base apart. The record originates from a study of T cell repertoires in cytomegalovirus infection (dated by TCRdb to the late 2010s). Turning to the overall study: Because public TCR beta signatures pointed to carriage of CMV infection together with the matching HLA type, the HLA type of each donor mattered for the analysis. Overall study outcomes, separate from this receptor: The ex vivo response was dominated by HLA-C-restricted CMV-specific TCR beta clonotypes, which also provided the single most frequent clonotype in two of eight donors. In both this cohort and an independent cohort of 352 donors, the cumulative frequency of public TCR beta family members distinguished carriers of CMV infection plus the relevant HLA type.

CDR1 and CDR2 are drawn from the germline V gene (reference sequence): LNHDA, SQIVND. The CDR3, from cysteine to phenylalanine, totals 15 residues. Only the CDR3 region is kept as DNA, spanning 45 bases read in frame from base 1. Clipping removes 2 bases from V and 3 bases from J, with 3 as the unmatched junction base count. Instrument on record: Illumina HiSeq 1500. Using fastp trimming at Q25 and MiXCR clonotype assembly, TCRdb reanalyzed the public sequencing data and kept in-frame beta chains. Every distinct CDR3 protein forms one entry, paired with its most common genes and DNA. The sample table holds a few hundred thousand distinct CDR3 sequences, of which roughly 18% were seen once. The top ten clonotypes cover approximately 10% of the sample.

This clonotype was obtained from a human donor in good health (CMV status not recorded). Some clones in this sample may be carry-over from other donors' samples. Recombination joined TRBV19 with TRBJ1-5, with 8 bases matching TRBD1. The sequenced material came from PBMCs. The DNA reads as follows: TGTGCCAGTAGTATACGGACAGGGTCCAATCAGCCCCAGCATTTT. This is translated as CASSIRTGSNQPQHF.